This T cell receptor (beta chain) was sequenced in a study of blood T cell repertoires in COVID-19. Germline lookup yields CDR1 GTSNPN and CDR2 SVGIG (reference sequence). This CDR3 has 16 amino acids. After removal of 3 bases from V and 0 bases from J, the junction contained 5 bases not matched to a gene. Patients from Seattle were sampled longitudinally, starting during active infection. The protocol was immunoSEQ multiplex PCR, while the TCRdb copy is restricted to in-frame clones and leaves out a portion. The repertoire includes around 430,000 clones, about 87% of them detected once, and roughly an eighth sits in the top ten.

The source material was peripheral blood. This TCR came from a woman between 50 and 59 years old with COVID-19, enrolled during active disease. The chain combines TRBV30 with TRBJ2-6, with 7 bases identical to TRBD1. The chain's CDR3 is CAWSGQAISGANVLTF. The CDR3 DNA follows: TGTGCCTGGAGCGGACAGGCAATCTCTGGGGCCAACGTCCTGACTTTC.